Given below is one TCR beta chain in context. Its antigen is unidentified. This sample is part of a study of beta chain features in type 1 diabetes. Turning to the study itself: Healthy donors resembled patients in age, gender and cell yields. Study conclusions and caveats: The similarity of naive, central memory and Treg TCRB repertoires appeared greater among patients than among healthy donors. Shortening of TCRB CDR3s, moderate but significant, appeared in all four CD4+ subsets of Type 1 diabetes patients. Junctions at VDJ sites from type 1 diabetes patients had fewer insertions and more deletions.

The isolated RNA, all of it, was reverse transcribed, so expressed TCRB transcripts were what got sequenced. Profiled with immunoSEQ multiplex PCR; TCRdb holds only in-frame clones, not every one. The data contain some 350,000 clones, 13% of them singletons. Trimming at V came to 1 base and at J to 16 bases, leaving 7 bases not matched to a gene. The CDR3 covers 11 residues. Germline V gives CDR1 GTSNPN, CDR2 SVGIG (reference sequence). V gene TRBV30 combines with J gene TRBJ2-1; TRBD1 aligns across 7 bases. The sequenced sample consisted of naive CD4+ T cells from blood. The source is a woman aged 18-29 years with type 1 diabetes. The CDR3 protein is CAWSARGIGFF. As DNA, the CDR3 is TGTGCCTGGAGTGCCAGGGGGATCGGCTTCTTC. Looking up the rest from reference TRBV30 and TRBJ2-1 gives the full variable domain: SQTIHQWPATLVQPVGSPLSLECTVEGTSNPNLYWYRQAAGRGLQLLFYSVGIGQISSEVPQNLSASRPQDRQFILSSKKLLLSDSGFYLCAWSARGIGFFGPGTRLTVL.